Below are 29 T cell receptor beta chains sequenced from a single sample in a study of T-cell reconstitution after alpha-beta-depleted transplantation in children. TCRbeta library preparation incorporated unique molecular identifiers. Each CDR3 protein gets one entry after TCRdb re-called the PCR reads with MiXCR. The table records 400,000 to 500,000 distinct CDR3 sequences, roughly a tenth of them present only once. Sequenced here: PBMCs from the stem cell graft donor, sampled from the stem cell graft. The receptor set was obtained from a human donor who donated a stem cell graft to a child with acute myeloid leukemia.

This clonotype has only a few counts. CDR3 coding DNA: TGCAGCGTTGGACTAGCGGGGGGGCTATACAATGAGCAGTTCTTC. It yields the protein CSVGLAGGLYNEQFF. This chain connects TRBV29-1 to TRBJ2-1; 14 bases align to TRBD2. The germline CDR1 and CDR2 sequences are SQVTM and ANQGSEA. Trimming at V came to 4 bases and at J to 4 bases, leaving 3 bases not matched to a gene. The CDR3 is 15 residues long.

This chain joins TRBV9 and TRBJ2-1; tentative D call: TRBD1 (6 bases). Germline loops: CDR1 SGDLS, CDR2 YYNGEE. Trimming left V 4 bases short and J 8 bases short, with 16 bases between. The CDR3 is made up of 14 amino acids. For the CDR3, the DNA is TGTGCCAGCAGCATCCTGGGCAGGGGCTATGAGCAGTTCTTC. Translating it yields CASSILGRGYEQFF.

This clonotype appeared many times. This chain connects TRBV5-1 to TRBJ1-1, with no clear D. Per the germline V gene, CDR1 is SGHRS and CDR2 is YFSETQ. The CDR3 extends over 13 amino acids. V dropped 4 bases and J dropped 1 base, with 8 bases sitting between them. This chain's CDR3 is CASSLRQNTEAFF. CDR3 nucleotides: TGCGCCAGCAGCCTTAGACAGAACACTGAAGCTTTCTTT.

The chain uses TRBV10-3 and TRBJ2-5; D unresolved. The germline V and J ends were trimmed by 0 bases and 3 bases, with 5 bases remaining between them. CDR3 size: 13 residues. Germline loops: CDR1 ENHRY, CDR2 SYGVKD. CDR3 nucleotides: TGTGCCATCAGTGAGTCAAGGAAAGAGACCCAGTACTTC. As protein: CAISESRKETQYF.

This clonotype turned up a few times. This chain links TRBV15 with TRBJ2-2; TRBD2 matches at 7 bases. CDR3 length equals 22 residues. The junction had 19 bases not matched to a gene; V was cut back by 0 bases and J by 0 bases. CDR1 and CDR2 from the germline V gene are LNHNV and YYDKDF (reference sequence). The CDR3 sequence: CATSREGGDRGGTLANTGELFF. The CDR3 DNA follows: TGTGCCACCAGCAGAGAAGGTGGTGATCGGGGAGGGACCTTAGCGAACACCGGGGAGCTGTTTTTT.

This clonotype came up a few times. The J gene is TRBJ1-4, the V gene TRBV4-1; TRBD1 aligns across 8 bases. J was trimmed by 8 bases and V by 4 bases; bases with no gene match: 6. The CDR3 runs 14 residues. The germline CDR1 and CDR2 sequences are MGHRA and YSYEKL. The CDR3 here is CASSPGGDGEKLFF. CDR3 sequence (DNA): TGCGCCAGCAGCCCAGGGGGCGATGGAGAAAAACTGTTTTTT.

This clonotype has a count of ten or more. The chain recombines TRBV29-1 with TRBJ2-1; 11 positions match TRBD2. The CDR3 runs to 13 residues. The V segment lost 8 bases and the J segment 8 bases; nucleotides outside the gene matches: 8. Germline CDR1 and CDR2: SQVTM and ANQGSEA. Written as DNA, the CDR3 is TGCAGCATCTCTAGCGGGAGGTTGGATGAGCAGTTCTTC. It codes for CSISSGRLDEQFF.

This clonotype has only a few counts. V usage is TRBV12-3 or TRBV12-4 and J usage is TRBJ1-3; D gene uncertain. With 1 base removed from V and 3 bases from J, the gap between germline ends came to 4 bases. The CDR3 has 13 amino acids. CDR3 DNA sequence: TGTGCCAGCAGTTTAGTAGTTGGAAACACCATATATTTT. Amino acid sequence: CASSLVVGNTIYF.

This clonotype has just a few counts. The V call is TRBV4-2, the J call TRBJ2-2; D call uncertain. The CDR3 has 16 amino acids. Germline CDR1 and CDR2: LGHNA and YNFKEQ. V lost 1 base to trimming and J lost 5 bases, with 14 bases between them. CDR3 loop: CASSQGPRTGTGELFF. For the CDR3, the DNA is TGTGCCAGCAGCCAAGGACCGAGGACGGGTACCGGGGAGCTGTTTTTT.

This clonotype was seen a few times. The V call is TRBV7-3, the J call TRBJ2-7, with D possibly matching TRBD2 (5 bases). Germline assignment: CDR1 SGHTA and CDR2 FQGTGA. The V and J ends lost 4 bases and 6 bases respectively, with 25 bases between them. This CDR3 contains 17 residues. CDR3 amino acids: CASSSTPLGLADLEQYV. The CDR3 DNA sequence: TGTGCCAGCAGCTCGACTCCGTTGGGCCTAGCAGATCTCGAGCAGTACGTC.

The rearrangement links TRBV29-1 to TRBJ2-2; D not resolved. CDR1 and CDR2 (germline): SQVTM, ANQGSEA. CDR3 size: 11 residues. The V end lost 7 bases, the J end lost 1 base, and 4 bases lay between the germline ends. CDR3 amino acids: CSAGNTGELFF. The CDR3 DNA reads TGCAGCGCCGGGAACACCGGGGAGCTGTTTTTT.

Details on this clonotype: The junction does not match germline at one end; this may be a read error. The genes are TRBV4-2 and TRBJ2-5; D is perhaps TRBD1 (5 bases). The CDR3 has 15 amino acids. The germline V gene has CDR1 LGHNA and CDR2 YNFKEQ. CDR3 amino acids: CAISPRLGRAKTQYF. The CDR3 nucleotides read TGTGCCATCAGCCCCCGGCTAGGCAGGGCCAAGACCCAGTACTTC.

The rearrangement uses TRBV5-1 and TRBJ1-2, with a weak D call TRBD1 (5 bases). This CDR3 comprises 14 residues. The V gene's germline CDR1 is SGHRS and CDR2 YFSETQ. V lost 7 bases and J 4 bases, leaving 17 bases between the germline ends. The DNA for the CDR3 is TGCGCCAGCGCTCCCGAGGGGCTGGGCTATGGCTACACCTTC. Amino acid sequence: CASAPEGLGYGYTF.

The gene calls are TRBV18 and TRBJ2-1; possibly TRBD2 for D (6 bases). CDR3 length: 15 residues. Germline loops: CDR1 KGHSH, CDR2 LQKENI. V was shortened by 5 bases and J by 6 bases, with 17 bases between the two germline ends. The CDR3 sequence: CASSVSGLLLNEQFF. CDR3 in DNA: TGTGCCAGCTCAGTCTCTGGACTACTCCTCAATGAGCAGTTCTTC. The full variable domain, completed using reference TRBV18 and TRBJ2-1, is NAGVMQNPRHLVRRRGQEARLRCSPMKGHSHVYWYRQLPEEGLKFMVYLQKENIIDESGMPKERFSAEFPKEGPSILRIQQVVRGDSAAYFCASSVSGLLLNEQFFGPGTRLTVL.

The chain's CDR3 is CASSSGSGMETQYF. The DNA for the CDR3 is TGCGCCAGCAGCTCGGGGTCCGGTATGGAGACCCAGTACTTC. The chain is built from TRBV5-1 and TRBJ2-5; D is perhaps TRBD2 (5 bases). Germline V gives CDR1 SGHRS, CDR2 YFSETQ. The length of the CDR3 is 14 residues. The V and J ends lost 3 bases and 5 bases respectively, with 14 bases between them.

V gene TRBV20-1 combines with J gene TRBJ1-2; TRBD1 matches at 7 bases. CDR3 length: 11 residues. The J segment lost 6 bases and the V segment lost 3 bases, leaving 1 base of the junction unmatched. Germline V gives CDR1 DFQATT, CDR2 SNEGSKA (reference sequence). CDR3 sequence: CSARTGNGYTF. The CDR3 bases are TGCAGTGCTAGGACAGGGAATGGCTACACCTTC.

This clonotype has more than one count but fewer than ten. The chain links TRBV5-5 to TRBJ2-7; D is unclear. Looked up from germline, CDR1 is SGHKS and CDR2 is YYEKEE (reference sequence). There are 14 residues in the CDR3. V lost 0 bases and J 0 bases, leaving 7 bases between the germline ends. The CDR3: CASSLGYSSYEQYF. In nucleotides, the CDR3 is TGTGCCAGCAGCTTGGGTTATTCCTCCTACGAGCAGTACTTC. The full variable domain, completed using reference TRBV5-5 and TRBJ2-7, is DAGVTQSPTHLIKTRGQQVTLRCSPISGHKSVSWYQQVLGQGPQFIFQYYEKEERGRGNFPDRFSARQFPNYSSELNVNALLLGDSALYLCASSLGYSSYEQYFGPGTRLTVT.

The rearrangement joins TRBV5-4 to TRBJ2-2, with 7 bases matching TRBD1. Germline assignment: CDR1 SGHNT and CDR2 YYREEE (reference sequence). J lost 3 bases, V lost 0 bases, and 8 bases had no gene match. This CDR3 region has 17 residues. Written as DNA, the CDR3 is TGTGCCAGCAGCTTGGGATCTCGAGGGGGCCACACCGGGGAGCTGTTTTTT. Its protein product is CASSLGSRGGHTGELFF.

This clonotype turned up a few times. V usage is TRBV20-1 and J usage is TRBJ1-4; possibly TRBD1 for D (6 bases). The germline V gene encodes CDR1 DFQATT and CDR2 SNEGSKA (reference sequence). This CDR3 comprises 13 residues. Trimming stripped 6 bases from V and 8 bases from J, with 16 bases between. The CDR3 here is CSALQGTREKLFF. The CDR3 DNA follows: TGCAGTGCACTACAGGGCACCCGGGAAAAACTGTTTTTT.

This clonotype was recorded at least ten times. V usage is TRBV9 and J usage is TRBJ2-5; TRBD2 matches 10 bases. The J segment lost 5 bases and the V segment lost 3 bases, leaving 7 bases of the junction unmatched. Germline assignment: CDR1 SGDLS and CDR2 YYNGEE. This CDR3 contains 15 residues. Here the CDR3 reads CASSAQAGGLETQYF. CDR3 sequence (DNA): TGTGCCAGCAGCGCCCAAGCGGGGGGGCTTGAGACCCAGTACTTC.

This clonotype appeared a few times. This chain uses TRBV7-2 with TRBJ2-5; the D gene is possibly TRBD2 (5 bases). The length of the CDR3 is 14 residues. The V end lost 5 bases, the J end lost 3 bases, and 13 bases lay between the germline ends. Germline V CDR1 and CDR2: SGHTA, FQGNSA. CDR3 in DNA: TGTGCCAGCAGCGGGCGGGCCAGTGAAGAGACCCAGTACTTC. It is translated as CASSGRASEETQYF.

The CDR3 reads CASSPLFQGGNTEAFF. CDR3 sequence (DNA): TGTGCCAGCAGCCCCTTATTTCAGGGGGGCAACACTGAAGCTTTCTTT. The chain employs TRBV28 and TRBJ1-1, with 7 bases lining up with TRBD1. The trim removed 6 bases at V and 2 bases at J, leaving 12 bases unmatched. Per the germline V gene, CDR1 is MDHEN and CDR2 is SYDVKM. The CDR3 loop spans 16 amino acids.

This chain links TRBV11-2 with TRBJ2-5; 10 nucleotides align to TRBD2. From germline, CDR1 is SGHAT and CDR2 FQNNGV. This CDR3 has 16 amino acids. V dropped 1 base and J dropped 3; count of bases not matched to a gene: 5. DNA of the CDR3: TGTGCCAGCAGCTTAGGTGCTAGCGGGAGAAAAGAGACCCAGTACTTC. Translated, it gives CASSLGASGRKETQYF.

This clonotype was seen repeatedly, ten times or more. The genes are TRBV5-1 and TRBJ2-5; 12 bases are shared with TRBD1. J gave up 5 bases and V 4 bases, and 6 bases lay outside the gene matches. This CDR3 spans 15 amino acids. CDR1 SGHRS and CDR2 YFSETQ come from the germline V gene. CDR3 region: CASSPGTGGYETQYF. CDR3 sequence (DNA): TGCGCCAGCAGCCCCGGGACAGGGGGCTATGAGACCCAGTACTTC.

The V gene is TRBV27, the J gene TRBJ2-5; the match to TRBD2 covers 9 bases. Germline assignment: CDR1 MNHEY and CDR2 SMNVEV (reference sequence). The CDR3 extends over 15 amino acids. After removal of 8 bases from V and 5 bases from J, the junction contained 12 bases not matched to a gene. The CDR3 sequence is CASGPVGGGAETQYF. As DNA, the CDR3 is TGTGCCAGCGGACCCGTTGGCGGGGGGGCGGAGACCCAGTACTTC.

CDR3 loop: CASSLPLTTGFYEQYF. The CDR3 DNA sequence: TGTGCCAGCAGCTTACCCCTTACGACAGGCTTCTACGAGCAGTACTTC. This rearrangement joins TRBV7-3 to TRBJ2-7; tentative D call: TRBD1 (6 bases). Trimming removed 2 bases from V and 3 bases from J, with 17 bases in between. Per germline, CDR1 SGHTA and CDR2 FQGTGA. The CDR3 covers 16 residues.

CDR3 loop: CASSVAEGGRASGETQYF. CDR3 nucleotide sequence: TGTGCCAGCAGCGTAGCTGAGGGCGGGAGGGCGTCGGGTGAGACCCAGTACTTC. The chain carries TRBV9 and TRBJ2-5, with 9 bases aligning to TRBD2. Germline V lookup: CDR1 SGDLS, CDR2 YYNGEE. Germline trimming cut 0 bases from V and 5 bases from J; bases unmatched to any gene: 14. The CDR3 contains 18 residues.

This clonotype was picked up a small number of times. This chain uses TRBV12-3 or TRBV12-4 with TRBJ1-6; 7 positions match TRBD1. V was pared by 3 bases and J by 7 bases, with 9 bases of the junction left unmatched. The CDR3 is 16 residues long. CDR3 DNA: TGTGCCAGCAGTTTGGGGGACAGCCTTTGGAATTCACCCCTCCACTTT. Translation: CASSLGDSLWNSPLHF.

There are many counts of this clonotype. The chain has TRBV20-1 and TRBJ2-7; weak D call: TRBD1 (6 bases). CDR1 DFQATT and CDR2 SNEGSKA come from the germline V gene (reference sequence). Trimming left V 6 bases short and J 3 bases short, with 15 bases between. This CDR3 region has 13 residues. CDR3 DNA sequence: TGCAGTGCGAAGTCGGGACATGGCTACGAGCAGTACTTC. As protein: CSAKSGHGYEQYF.